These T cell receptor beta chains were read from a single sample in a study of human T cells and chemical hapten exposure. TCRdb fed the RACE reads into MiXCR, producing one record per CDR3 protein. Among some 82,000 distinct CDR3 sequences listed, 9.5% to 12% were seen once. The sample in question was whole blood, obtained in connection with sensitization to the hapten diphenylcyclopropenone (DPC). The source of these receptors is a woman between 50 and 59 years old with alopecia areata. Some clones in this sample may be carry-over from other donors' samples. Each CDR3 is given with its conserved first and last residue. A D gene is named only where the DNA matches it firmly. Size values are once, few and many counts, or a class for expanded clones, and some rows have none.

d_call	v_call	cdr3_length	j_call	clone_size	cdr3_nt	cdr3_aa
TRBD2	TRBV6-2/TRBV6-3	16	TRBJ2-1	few	TGTGCCAGCAGTTATTCCATAGCGGGGGATAATAATGAGCAGTTCTTC	CASSYSIAGDNNEQFF
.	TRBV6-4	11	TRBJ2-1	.	TGTGCCAGCAGTGATCTCAATGAGCAGTTCTTC	CASSDLNEQFF
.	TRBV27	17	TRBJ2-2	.	TGTGCCAGCAGTTCCCCTGGGATGGCAGGGCGGCCCGGGGAGCTGTTTTTT	CASSSPGMAGRPGELFF
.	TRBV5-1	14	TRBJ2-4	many	TGCGCCAGCAGCTCGGACACATCCAAAAACATTCAGTACTTC	CASSSDTSKNIQYF
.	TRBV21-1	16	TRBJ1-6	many	TGTGCCAGCAGCAGATGCAGGGGATTATATAATTCACCCCTCCACTTT	CASSRCRGLYNSPLHF
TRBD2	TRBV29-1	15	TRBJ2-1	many	TGCAGCGTTTTCGGGACTAGCGGAGAATACAATGAGCAGTTCTTC	CSVFGTSGEYNEQFF
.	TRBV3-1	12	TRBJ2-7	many	TGTGCCAGCAGCCCTGATCTCTACGAGCAGTACTTC	CASSPDLYEQYF
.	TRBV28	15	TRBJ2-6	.	TGTGCCAGCAGACCAGGGGATGTGAGGGCCAACGTCCTGACTTTC	CASRPGDVRANVLTF
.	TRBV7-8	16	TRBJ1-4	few	TGTGCCAGCAGCTTAGTGTTTCCTAGGGGAAATGAAAAACTGTTTTTT	CASSLVFPRGNEKLFF
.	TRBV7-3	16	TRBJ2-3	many	TGTGCCAGCAGCTCGAACTCCGGGGGGCGCACAGATACGCAGTATTTT	CASSSNSGGRTDTQYF
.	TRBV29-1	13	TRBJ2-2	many	TGCAGCGTTGGTGGGGTCGCAACCGGGGAGCTGTTTTTT	CSVGGVATGELFF
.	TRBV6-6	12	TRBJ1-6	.	TGTGCCAGCAGTTACGGGAATAGGGAACTCCACTTT	CASSYGNRELHF
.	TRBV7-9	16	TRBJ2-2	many	TGTGCCAGCAGCCCCCCCGGTGCGGGGAGAACCGGGGAGCTGTTTTTT	CASSPPGAGRTGELFF
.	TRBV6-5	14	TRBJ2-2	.	TGTGCCAGCAGAGTAGATTACAAAACCGGGGAGCTGTTTTTT	CASRVDYKTGELFF
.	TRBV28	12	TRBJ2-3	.	TGTGCCAGCAGTTCCTGGGACCCTGTTGAGTATTTT	CASSSWDPVEYF
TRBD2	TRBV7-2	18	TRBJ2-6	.	TGTGCCAGCAGCTTAACTAGCGGGGAATACTCTGGGGCCAACGTCCTGACTTTC	CASSLTSGEYSGANVLTF